Sequencing of this T cell receptor (beta chain) was carried out in a study of shared clonotypes between healthy human individuals. CD8 cells classed as naive were CD45RO-negative and positively selected for CCR7, excluding terminally differentiated effector memory CD45RA+ cells. TCRdb's copy holds only in-frame clones and misses some; the assay was immunoSEQ multiplex PCR. This table holds a few million clones, 90% to 95% found once. The sequenced material came from naive CD8+ T cells from PBMCs. This sequence originates from a man aged 18 to 35 in good health. Some clones in this sample may be carry-over from other donors' samples.

CDR3 sequence: CASSQDWRDVNIQYF. The DNA for the CDR3 is TGTGCCAGCAGCCAAGACTGGAGGGACGTTAACATTCAGTACTTC. The genes are TRBV4-2 and TRBJ2-4, with D possibly matching TRBD2 (6 bases). CDR3 length equals 15 residues. The V and J ends lost 0 bases and 7 bases respectively, with 13 bases between them. The germline gives CDR1 LGHNA, CDR2 YNFKEQ.